This entry lists 14 T cell receptor beta chains sequenced from one sample in a study of identical twins. TCRdb reanalysed the 5' RACE reads using MiXCR and keeps one entry per CDR3 protein. The sample lists hundreds of thousands of distinct CDR3 sequences; roughly 7.5% were seen once. The sample was also linked to a second study, of yellow fever vaccine responses in identical twins.

The specimen sequenced was memory (CD45RO+) T cells sorted from blood. The receptor source for this set is a woman aged 18-29 years in good health.

This clonotype was recorded many times. The V and J genes are TRBV29-1 and TRBJ1-1; 8 nucleotides line up with TRBD1. The CDR3 consists of 13 residues. The germline CDR1 and CDR2 sequences are SQVTM and ANQGSEA. V lost 1 base, J lost 4 bases, and 2 bases stayed unmatched. The CDR3 loop reads CSVEATGATEAFF. The CDR3 bases are TGCAGCGTTGAAGCGACAGGGGCCACTGAAGCTTTCTTT.

A few counts support this clonotype. The chain uses TRBV9 and TRBJ2-7; 10 bases are shared with TRBD2. The CDR3 runs 15 residues. Unmatched junction bases numbered 5, after V lost 4 bases and J lost 1 base. Germline CDR1 is SGDLS and CDR2 is YYNGEE. The CDR3 loop is CASSTGLADSYEQYF. The CDR3 nucleotides read TGTGCCAGCAGCACAGGACTAGCGGATTCCTACGAGCAGTACTTC.

This clonotype was recorded many times. This rearrangement joins TRBV28 to TRBJ2-3, with unresolved D. Germline assignment: CDR1 MDHEN and CDR2 SYDVKM. V was clipped by 5 bases and J by 4 bases, with 13 bases between them. The CDR3 totals 14 residues. In nucleotides, the CDR3 is TGTGCCAGCAGTCGAGTTAAGGATTCAGATACGCAGTATTTT. It encodes CASSRVKDSDTQYF.

This clonotype was seen at least ten times. The chain couples TRBV5-1 to TRBJ2-6; D ambiguous. V gave up 4 bases and J gave up 0 bases, with 11 bases separating them. The CDR3 runs 16 residues. Germline CDR1 SGHRS, CDR2 YFSETQ. CDR3: CASSPSSLSGANVLTF. The CDR3 region has the DNA TGCGCCAGCAGCCCCTCCTCTCTCTCTGGGGCCAACGTCCTGACTTTC.

This clonotype was recorded many times. V is TRBV28 and J is TRBJ2-7, with 10 bases aligning to TRBD2. Germline V CDR1 and CDR2: MDHEN, SYDVKM. The CDR3 sequence is 15 residues long. J gave up 0 bases and V 6 bases, and 5 bases lay outside the gene matches. The CDR3 loop is CASRRTSGSSYEQYF. The CDR3 DNA sequence: TGTGCCAGCAGGAGGACTAGCGGAAGCTCCTACGAGCAGTACTTC.

This chain uses TRBV9 with TRBJ2-1; TRBD2 agrees at 9 bases. This CDR3 has 19 residues. Germline-derived CDR1 and CDR2 are SGDLS and YYNGEE. V shed 4 bases, J shed 3 bases, and the junction held 17 bases outside the gene matches. This chain's CDR3 is CASSRLAGAQRAGYNEQFF. The CDR3 DNA reads as TGTGCCAGCAGCCGTTTAGCGGGAGCGCAGCGGGCGGGCTACAATGAGCAGTTCTTC.

The V gene is TRBV29-1, the J gene TRBJ2-7; D is ambiguous. Germline V gene data show CDR1 as SQVTM and CDR2 as ANQGSEA. Trimming removed 4 bases at V and 4 bases at J, with 20 bases between. The CDR3 spans 15 residues. The CDR3 DNA sequence: TGCAGCGTTGCGGTGACCCCCGCCCATCTTTACGAGCAGTACTTC. Amino acids: CSVAVTPAHLYEQYF.

This clonotype was counted only a few times. The V gene is TRBV5-8, the J gene TRBJ2-3, with 11 bases that match TRBD2. V lost 4 bases to trimming and J lost 9 bases; unmatched junction nucleotides: 13. Germline CDR1 reads SGHTS; CDR2 reads YDEGEE. The CDR3 is 16 residues long. The CDR3 DNA sequence: TGTGCCAGCAGCCCCCCGGGACTAGCGGCGGACTGGACGCAGTATTTT. Encoded protein: CASSPPGLAADWTQYF.

The rearrangement joins TRBV29-1 to TRBJ2-1; D remains ambiguous. The germline gives CDR1 SQVTM, CDR2 ANQGSEA. Trimming removed 7 bases at V and 7 bases at J, with 11 bases between. The CDR3 has 11 amino acids. The DNA for the CDR3 is TGCAGCGGTGTGATAGGTAATGAGCAGTTCTTC. Its protein product is CSGVIGNEQFF.

The rearrangement links TRBV28 to TRBJ2-3; 7 nucleotides align to TRBD1. CDR3 length: 14 amino acids. The ends lost 5 bases at V and 9 bases at J; junction bases unmatched: 11. CDR1 and CDR2 (germline): MDHEN, SYDVKM. The CDR3 sequence is CASSPPLQGITQYF. Here the CDR3 DNA reads TGTGCCAGCAGTCCCCCCTTACAGGGGATAACGCAGTATTTT.

The table lists this clonotype with a few counts. V usage is TRBV6-5 and J usage is TRBJ1-6, with D tentatively TRBD1 (5 bases). Germline values: CDR1 MNHEY, CDR2 SVGAGI. Trimming took off 5 bases at V and 10 bases at J, with 18 bases between the two ends. This CDR3 is built from 15 residues. In DNA, the CDR3 is TGTGCCAGCAGTAATCGACAGAGTCTGGGGTCACCCCTCCACTTT. Its protein is CASSNRQSLGSPLHF.

This chain links TRBV7-2 with TRBJ2-2, with a possible D match to TRBD1 (5 bases). The length of the CDR3 is 14 residues. V was clipped by 4 bases and J by 5 bases, with 11 bases between them. Germline V gene sequence: CDR1 SGHTA, CDR2 FQGNSA. CDR3 region: CASSSAPGTGELFF. CDR3 in DNA: TGTGCCAGCAGCTCCGCTCCAGGGACCGGGGAGCTGTTTTTT.

The chain links TRBV5-1 to TRBJ2-7; TRBD1 aligns across 7 bases. Germline CDR1 reads SGHRS; CDR2 reads YFSETQ. With V trimmed by 4 bases and J by 0 bases, 7 bases remained unmatched. CDR3 length: 15 amino acids. CDR3 sequence reads: CASSPGTAISYEQYF. Here the CDR3 DNA reads TGCGCCAGCAGCCCCGGGACAGCAATCTCCTACGAGCAGTACTTC.

There are many counts of this clonotype. The rearrangement links TRBV4-2 to TRBJ1-5; no definite D call. Germline-derived CDR1 and CDR2 are LGHNA and YNFKEQ. The CDR3 covers 13 residues. Deletions cut 2 bases from V and 11 bases from J, with 13 bases between. Here the CDR3 reads CASSQRLQGAQHF. The CDR3 nucleotides are TGTGCCAGCAGCCAACGACTCCAAGGCGCCCAGCATTTT.